The next 8 T cell receptor beta chains were all read from a single sample in a study of blood T cell repertoires in COVID-19. Clones were sequenced by immunoSEQ multiplex PCR, and TCRdb holds only the in-frame ones, with some missing. Among tens of thousands of clones listed, roughly nine tenths were seen once. The sample comprised peripheral blood. The receptors shown here come from a woman of 80 years or more with COVID-19, enrolled during active disease.

The chain links TRBV6-6 to TRBJ1-1; D gene ambiguous. Germline assignment: CDR1 MNHNY and CDR2 SVGAGI (reference sequence). This CDR3 contains 13 residues. V dropped 5 bases and J dropped 2 bases, with 9 bases sitting between them. The CDR3 sequence: CASSVHTNTEAFF. The CDR3 nucleotides are TGTGCCAGCAGTGTGCACACAAACACTGAAGCTTTCTTT.

Details on this clone: Within the sample, other DNA sequences also encode this same CDR3. The rearrangement joins TRBV5-1 to TRBJ2-7; TRBD1 aligns across 9 bases. CDR3 size: 15 residues. Germline V CDR1 and CDR2: SGHRS, YFSETQ. Trimming at V came to 0 bases and at J to 3 bases, leaving 4 bases not matched to a gene. The CDR3 DNA reads TGCGCCAGCAGCTTGGGGGGACAGGGAAACTACGAGCAGTACTTC. Its protein product is CASSLGGQGNYEQYF.

This clone came up a few times. This chain connects TRBV5-4 to TRBJ1-1; 7 bases agree with TRBD1. The CDR3 sequence is 14 residues long. The germline gives CDR1 SGHNT, CDR2 YYREEE (reference sequence). The V and J ends lost 4 bases and 1 base, in that order; junction bases with no gene match: 4. The CDR3 nucleotides read TGTGCCAGCAGCCCACGGACAGGGAACACTGAAGCTTTCTTT. Protein: CASSPRTGNTEAFF.

This sequence joins TRBV24-1 and TRBJ2-7; 8 nucleotides line up with TRBD2. This CDR3 region has 15 residues. Germline V gene lookup returns CDR1 KGHDR and CDR2 SFDVKD. V lost 5 bases, J lost 4 bases, and 9 bases stayed unmatched. In DNA, the CDR3 is TGTGCCACCAGTGTTCAGCGGGGGCCCAGATACGAGCAGTACTTC. Residues: CATSVQRGPRYEQYF.

This rearrangement joins TRBV18 to TRBJ2-5; D possibly corresponds to TRBD1 (5 bases). Trimming removed 6 bases at V and 4 bases at J, with 12 bases between. CDR1 KGHSH and CDR2 LQKENI come from the germline V gene. The CDR3 has 13 residues. This CDR3 is CASSRSGSETQYF. The CDR3 DNA sequence: TGTGCCAGCTCTCGATCAGGGTCAGAGACCCAGTACTTC.

This clone came up once. V and J are TRBV3-1 (or the pseudogene TRBV3-2) and TRBJ1-4; D call uncertain. The CDR3 has 15 residues. Trimming stripped 4 bases from V and 4 bases from J, with 13 bases between. From germline, CDR1 is LGHDT and CDR2 YNNKEL (reference sequence). DNA of the CDR3: TGTGCCAGCAGCCTCCGGCAGGCCTATAATGAAAAACTGTTTTTT. Its protein is CASSLRQAYNEKLFF.

This clone came up once. The chain carries TRBV7-2 and TRBJ2-7; no clear D gene. Trimming removed 1 base at V and 3 bases at J, with 10 bases between. This CDR3 contains 14 residues. Germline V gene lookup returns CDR1 SGHTA and CDR2 FQGNSA. CDR3 protein: CASSLGRKVYEQYF. The CDR3, as DNA: TGTGCCAGCAGCTTAGGCAGGAAGGTCTACGAGCAGTACTTC.

The chain uses TRBV30 and TRBJ2-3; 12 nucleotides align to TRBD2. This CDR3 spans 14 amino acids. Germline assignment: CDR1 GTSNPN and CDR2 SVGIG (reference sequence). V lost 4 bases to trimming and J lost 4 bases; unmatched junction nucleotides: 3. The CDR3 DNA follows: TGTGCCTGGACTAGCGGGGGGGCGGCAGATACGCAGTATTTT. Translation gives CAWTSGGAADTQYF.